This entry lists 21 T cell receptor beta chains sequenced from one sample in a study of cytomegalovirus exposure and HLA in healthy donors. The PCR made use of 60 Vbeta and 13 Jbeta primers. The method was immunoSEQ multiplex PCR; TCRdb's version includes in-frame clones alone and lacks a portion of them. The sample includes approximately 150,000 clones, approximately 78% of them seen just once. Sequencing input: PBMCs. These receptors were obtained from a woman aged 25 to 39 in good health and CMV-seropositive.

V is TRBV16 and J is TRBJ1-2, with D possibly TRBD1 on 5 matching bases. Germline CDR1 reads KGHSY; CDR2 reads FQNENV. CDR3 size: 14 residues. With 8 bases removed from V and 2 bases from J, the gap between germline ends came to 15 bases. The CDR3 region has the DNA TGTGCCAGCGATCGGACACCTTCGAACTATGGCTACACCTTC. Encoded protein: CASDRTPSNYGYTF.

The gene calls are TRBV9 and TRBJ1-1; TRBD1 might be the D (6 bases). Trimming took 0 bases from V and 4 from J, leaving 10 bases between them. Per the germline V gene, CDR1 is SGDLS and CDR2 is YYNGEE. This CDR3 has 14 residues. CDR3 bases: TGTGCCAGCAGCGTAGAGGGCAGGGGCACTGAAGCTTTCTTT. Protein sequence: CASSVEGRGTEAFF.

The chain has TRBV5-4 and TRBJ2-7; no definite D call. The V gene's germline CDR1 is SGHNT and CDR2 YYREEE (reference sequence). The CDR3 contains 14 residues. The V and J ends lost 2 bases and 2 bases respectively, with 11 bases between them. CDR3 nucleotide sequence: TGTGCCAGCAGCTTCGCGGCAGAAACCTACGAGCAGTACTTC. Residues: CASSFAAETYEQYF.

This clone occurred a few times. The chain combines TRBV9 with TRBJ1-5; perhaps TRBD1 as D (6 bases). The germline CDR1 and CDR2 sequences are SGDLS and YYNGEE. V dropped 2 bases and J dropped 3 bases, with 12 bases sitting between them. The CDR3 loop spans 15 amino acids. The CDR3 bases are TGTGCCAGCAGCGTGGGACATGCGGACAATCAGCCCCAGCATTTT. It is translated as CASSVGHADNQPQHF.

The V call is TRBV30, the J call TRBJ1-1, with D hard to call. The germline V gene encodes CDR1 GTSNPN and CDR2 SVGIG (reference sequence). This CDR3 has 13 residues. V lost 1 base, J lost 0 bases, and 6 bases lay in between. DNA of the CDR3: TGTGCCTGGAGTGAGGAGGTGAACACTGAAGCTTTCTTT. This gives the protein CAWSEEVNTEAFF.

The chain joins TRBV7-9 to TRBJ2-3; no definite D call. V was trimmed by 4 bases and J by 11 bases, leaving 7 bases between them. The germline V gene has CDR1 SEHNR and CDR2 FQNEAQ (reference sequence). The CDR3 runs to 10 residues. The CDR3 loop reads CASSSTMQYF. The CDR3 DNA sequence: TGTGCCAGCAGCTCCACAATGCAGTATTTT.

This clone was seen only once. V usage is TRBV5-5 and J usage is TRBJ1-6; 8 positions match TRBD1. The V gene end was trimmed by 4 bases and the J gene end by 10 bases; junction bases not matched to a gene: 7. The germline CDR1 and CDR2 sequences are SGHKS and YYEKEE (reference sequence). CDR3 length: 14 amino acids. The CDR3 spells CASSTTGDRSPLHF. In DNA, the CDR3 is TGTGCCAGCAGCACGACAGGGGATAGATCACCCCTCCACTTT.

The chain carries TRBV5-1 and TRBJ1-2; 9 positions agree with TRBD1. CDR1 and CDR2 (germline): SGHRS, YFSETQ. With V trimmed by 4 bases and J by 8 bases, 6 bases remained unmatched. CDR3 length equals 13 residues. CDR3 protein: CASSPRTGDGYTF. CDR3 nucleotides: TGCGCCAGCAGCCCAAGGACAGGGGACGGCTACACCTTC.

The rearrangement links TRBV9 to TRBJ1-3; tentatively, D is TRBD1 (6 bases). Per the germline V gene, CDR1 is SGDLS and CDR2 is YYNGEE. The CDR3 loop spans 14 amino acids. V was cut by 3 bases and J by 10 bases, with 17 bases left in between. In DNA, the CDR3 is TGTGCCAGCAGCGGGGGGCGAGAGCGGGGGACCATATATTTT. It encodes CASSGGRERGTIYF.

This chain's CDR3 is CASSLSLVLAGETQYF. The CDR3 DNA follows: TGTGCCAGCAGCTTGTCTTTGGTTCTAGCGGGTGAGACCCAGTACTTC. The V and J genes are TRBV5-6 and TRBJ2-5; the match to TRBD2 covers 8 bases. Germline CDR1 reads SGHDT; CDR2 reads YYEEEE. The CDR3 covers 16 residues. The trim removed 1 base at V and 5 bases at J, leaving 10 bases unmatched. The full variable domain, its missing parts supplied by reference TRBV5-6 and TRBJ2-5, is DAGVTQSPTHLIKTRGQQVTLRCSPKSGHDTVSWYQQALGQGPQFIFQYYEEEERQRGNFPDRFSGHQFPNYSSELNVNALLLGDSALYLCASSLSLVLAGETQYFGPGTRLLVL.

The count of this clone is one. V is TRBV9 and J is TRBJ1-6; D call uncertain. The V gene's germline CDR1 is SGDLS and CDR2 YYNGEE. Trimming took off 3 bases at V and 8 bases at J, with 6 bases between the two ends. This CDR3 contains 12 residues. CDR3 amino acids: CASSAGDSPLHF. The CDR3 nucleotides are TGTGCCAGCAGCGCAGGCGATTCACCCCTCCACTTT.

This clone was observed once. This sequence joins TRBV6-6 and TRBJ2-2; D possibly corresponds to TRBD2 (6 bases). The germline CDR1 and CDR2 sequences are MNHNY and SVGAGI (reference sequence). The V end was cut by 7 bases, the J end by 6 bases, with 9 bases between. The CDR3 contains 12 residues. The CDR3 spells CASMEGPGELFF. The CDR3 nucleotides are TGTGCCAGCATGGAGGGGCCCGGGGAGCTGTTTTTT.

This clone was observed a few times. Written as DNA, the CDR3 is TGTGCCAGCAGGGGAGGACAGGGGACCGGGGAGCTGTTTTTT. Protein product: CASRGGQGTGELFF. This chain joins TRBV9 and TRBJ2-2; TRBD1 agrees at 9 bases. CDR3 length: 14 amino acids. Trimming at V came to 5 bases and at J to 5 bases, leaving 4 bases not matched to a gene. Germline V gene lookup returns CDR1 SGDLS and CDR2 YYNGEE.

V is TRBV5-1 and J is TRBJ2-6, with D perhaps matching TRBD2 (5 bases). The V gene's germline CDR1 is SGHRS and CDR2 YFSETQ. V was cut by 0 bases and J by 0 bases, with 13 bases left in between. The CDR3 is 18 amino acids. The CDR3 sequence: CASSLVGGLGSGANVLTF. CDR3 bases: TGCGCCAGCAGCTTGGTGGGCGGGTTGGGCTCTGGGGCCAACGTCCTGACTTTC. Full variable domain (remainder filled in from reference TRBV5-1 and TRBJ2-6): KAGVTQTPRYLIKTRGQQVTLSCSPISGHRSVSWYQQTPGQGLQFLFEYFSETQRNKGNFPGRFSGRQFSNSRSEMNVSTLELGDSALYLCASSLVGGLGSGANVLTFGAGSRLTVL.

This chain links TRBV15 with TRBJ2-6; possible D gene TRBD2, 6 bases. The ends were cut back, 4 bases at V and 3 bases at J, with 13 bases in the middle. CDR1 is LNHNV, CDR2 YYDKDF, per germline (reference sequence). The CDR3 has 16 amino acids. This chain's CDR3 is CATSKGLRDGANVLTF. CDR3 bases: TGTGCCACCAGCAAGGGACTCCGGGATGGGGCCAACGTCCTGACTTTC.

The V and J genes are TRBV5-1 and TRBJ1-2; 8 bases map to TRBD1. There are 15 residues in the CDR3. Trimming at V came to 5 bases and at J to 4 bases, leaving 10 bases not matched to a gene. Germline V gives CDR1 SGHRS, CDR2 YFSETQ. The CDR3: CASRGGQGYVYGYTF. The CDR3 region has the DNA TGCGCCAGCAGGGGCGGACAGGGTTACGTCTATGGCTACACCTTC.

The chain employs TRBV28 and TRBJ1-4, with a possible D match to TRBD1 (5 bases). This CDR3 contains 13 residues. Germline lookup yields CDR1 MDHEN and CDR2 SYDVKM. The V end was cut by 5 bases, the J end by 6 bases, with 10 bases between. CDR3 nucleotide sequence: TGTGCCAGCAGTCCCCAGGGCTATGAAAAACTGTTTTTT. As protein: CASSPQGYEKLFF.

Here the CDR3 reads CASSSLSQYYTEAFF. CDR3 in DNA: TGTGCCAGCAGCTCCCTTAGCCAGTATTACACTGAAGCTTTCTTT. The chain has TRBV5-6 and TRBJ1-1; D gene unclear. This CDR3 has 15 amino acids. The V end lost 3 bases, the J end lost 3 bases, and 15 bases lay between the germline ends. Germline V CDR1 and CDR2: SGHDT, YYEEEE.

The V gene is TRBV5-4, the J gene TRBJ1-4; no definite D call. The germline V gene has CDR1 SGHNT and CDR2 YYREEE (reference sequence). The CDR3 sequence is 13 residues long. The V and J ends lost 4 bases and 0 bases respectively, with 4 bases between them. This CDR3 reads CASSRATNEKLFF. DNA of the CDR3: TGTGCCAGCAGCCGAGCAACTAATGAAAAACTGTTTTTT.

The rearrangement uses TRBV27 and TRBJ2-3; D might be TRBD2 (6 bases). CDR1 MNHEY and CDR2 SMNVEV come from the germline V gene (reference sequence). Trimming shortened V by 3 bases and J by 2 bases, and 9 bases separated the two germline ends. The CDR3 extends over 14 amino acids. CDR3: CASSFLATTDTQYF. CDR3 DNA: TGTGCCAGCAGTTTCCTAGCGACCACAGATACGCAGTATTTT.

This chain connects TRBV11-2 to TRBJ1-2; D gene uncertain. Germline CDR1 and CDR2: SGHAT and FQNNGV. Trimming took off 1 base at V and 4 bases at J, with 10 bases between the two ends. The CDR3 runs to 14 residues. In DNA form, the CDR3 reads TGTGCCAGCAGCTTAGCTAAGGGAGCCTATGGCTACACCTTC. It yields the protein CASSLAKGAYGYTF.